Below, 9 T cell receptor beta chains from the same sample are listed, as sequenced in a study of T cell responses to AZD1222 COVID-19 vaccine (dated by TCRdb to the early 2020s). The library was built by means of the immunoSEQ multiplex PCR assay. The source is immuneACCESS, and TCRdb retained only in-frame sequences with V and J called. Part of the clones is not carried over; for the studies checked, unresolved V genes explain less than half of this, and the remainder is unexplained. In all, the sample holds 180,000 or so clones, and 88% of those were seen once. The leading ten clones occupy roughly 27% of the sample. What this sample's time point label stands for: about 28 days (+/-7) after the second vaccine dose. The source was peripheral blood, collected 28 days after the second AZD1222 dose. The source of these receptors is an adult who received the AZD1222 COVID-19 vaccine.

Note on this clone: The same CDR3 also results from other DNA sequences found in this sample. The chain uses TRBV19 and TRBJ1-5; tentative D call: TRBD1 (6 bases). Germline V gene sequence: CDR1 LNHDA, CDR2 SQIVND (reference sequence). This CDR3 region has 16 residues. V dropped 0 bases and J dropped 2 bases, with 11 bases sitting between them. In DNA form, the CDR3 reads TGTGCCAGTAGTATAGATAGGGCAGGGGGCAATCAGCCCCAGCATTTT. It translates to CASSIDRAGGNQPQHF.

This chain connects TRBV5-4 to TRBJ2-5; 14 nucleotides agree with TRBD2. This CDR3 comprises 17 residues. Germline values: CDR1 SGHNT, CDR2 YYREEE (reference sequence). V shed 4 bases and J 4 bases; nucleotides not matched to a gene: 9. Here the CDR3 reads CASSAPTSGRAGETQYF. CDR3 sequence (DNA): TGTGCCAGCAGCGCCCCGACTAGCGGGAGGGCCGGAGAGACCCAGTACTTC.

V usage is TRBV7-9 and J usage is TRBJ2-6, with 9 positions matching TRBD1. V gave up 2 bases and J gave up 0 bases; unmatched junction bases: 5. The CDR3 is 18 amino acids. Germline V lookup: CDR1 SEHNR, CDR2 FQNEAQ (reference sequence). As DNA, the CDR3 is TGTGCCAGCAGCTTAAGGGGACAGGGTTCCTCTGGGGCCAACGTCCTGACTTTC. Its translation is CASSLRGQGSSGANVLTF.

The chain combines TRBV18 with TRBJ2-3; D gene unclear. Trimming cost V 6 bases and J 0 bases, with 10 bases left between them. The CDR3 consists of 14 residues. The germline V gene encodes CDR1 KGHSH and CDR2 LQKENI. The chain's CDR3 is CASSQYFSTDTQYF. The CDR3 bases are TGTGCCAGCTCCCAGTATTTTAGCACAGATACGCAGTATTTT.

J is TRBJ2-7 and V is TRBV19; D perhaps matches TRBD1 (5 bases). V lost 7 bases, J lost 0 bases, and 16 bases lay in between. Germline lookup yields CDR1 LNHDA and CDR2 SQIVND (reference sequence). CDR3 length equals 15 residues. The CDR3 nucleotides are TGTGCCAGTATGGGAATAGACAGCGACTCCTACGAGCAGTACTTC. It yields the protein CASMGIDSDSYEQYF.

The chain has TRBV19 and TRBJ2-5; D unclear. V lost 3 bases, J lost 8 bases, and 13 bases lay in between. Germline CDR1 reads LNHDA; CDR2 reads SQIVND (reference sequence). The CDR3 totals 13 residues. The DNA of the CDR3 is TGTGCCAGTAGTATTAACAAACAATTCACCCAGTACTTC. This translates into CASSINKQFTQYF.

The rearrangement uses TRBV4-3 and TRBJ1-2; 12 bases are a match to TRBD1. The CDR3 loop spans 14 amino acids. Germline assignment: CDR1 LGHNA and CDR2 YSLEER. Germline trimming cut 0 bases from V and 8 bases from J; bases unmatched to any gene: 1. CDR3 nucleotide sequence: TGCGCCAGCAGCCAAGAAGGGACAGGGGGCGGCTACACCTTC. This translates into CASSQEGTGGGYTF.

The chain links TRBV27 to TRBJ1-1; 9 positions match TRBD1. J was trimmed by 3 bases and V by 5 bases; bases with no gene match: 4. Germline CDR1 and CDR2: MNHEY and SMNVEV (reference sequence). CDR3 length equals 14 residues. In DNA, the CDR3 is TGTGCCAGCAGTCTCGGGACAGGGCACACTGAAGCTTTCTTT. Encoded protein: CASSLGTGHTEAFF.

V is TRBV10-3 and J is TRBJ2-7, with D unclear. The length of the CDR3 is 11 residues. CDR1 and CDR2 from the germline V gene are ENHRY and SYGVKD. V was pared by 5 bases and J by 2 bases, with 4 bases between. The CDR3 sequence is CAISRTYEQYF. The CDR3 DNA reads TGTGCCATCAGTCGGACCTACGAGCAGTACTTC.